This is a list of T cell receptor beta chains from one sample in a study of blood T cells in healthy people across ages. A single record per CDR3 protein comes from TCRdb applying MiXCR to the 5' RACE reads. The sample contains around 800,000 distinct CDR3 sequences, 20% to 30% of which appear only once. The data were also submitted as part of a second study, on T cells of mothers and their children.

The sequenced sample consisted of blood. These receptors were obtained from a boy aged 5-17 years in good health. CDR3s include the opening cysteine and the closing phenylalanine or tryptophan. A D gene is named only where the DNA matches it firmly. Size is omitted from some rows. Given values are once, few, many or a class for expanded clones.

cdr3_aa cdr3_nt j_call v_call d_call clone_size
CASSREGSSSYNEQFF TGCGCCAGCAGCCGGGAAGGGTCGAGCTCCTACAATGAGCAGTTCTTC TRBJ2-1 TRBV5-1 . few
CASSLDGTGAEQYF TGTGCCAGCAGTTTAGATGGGACAGGGGCCGAGCAGTACTTC TRBJ2-7 TRBV28 TRBD1 .
CASSTRTGVTYEQYF TGTGCCAGCAGTACCCGGACAGGGGTTACCTACGAGCAGTACTTC TRBJ2-7 TRBV6-1 TRBD1 .
CAWSVSGNTIYF TGTGCCTGGAGTGTAAGCGGAAACACCATATATTTT TRBJ1-3 TRBV30 . few
CASSLVGGLLNTEAFF TGTGCCAGCAGCTTGGTAGGGGGGCTGTTGAACACTGAAGCTTTCTTT TRBJ1-1 TRBV5-6 . .
CASSSPRGIYEQYF TGTGCCAGCAGTTCACCCAGGGGGATATACGAGCAGTACTTC TRBJ2-7 TRBV6-2/TRBV6-3 TRBD1 .
CAWSTLRGRVDKQYF TGTGCCTGGTCTACTCTCCGGGGCCGTGTCGACAAGCAGTACTTC TRBJ2-7 TRBV30 . .
CASSLRGLTNTEAFF TGTGCCAGCAGTTTACGGGGTTTGACGAACACTGAAGCTTTCTTT TRBJ1-1 TRBV27 . few
CSAREGPGQGRSYEQYF TGCAGTGCTAGAGAGGGCCCCGGACAGGGGCGCTCCTACGAGCAGTACTTC TRBJ2-7 TRBV20-1 TRBD1 few
CATSTWADQETQYF TGTGCCACCAGCACCTGGGCCGACCAAGAGACCCAGTACTTC TRBJ2-5 TRBV15 . .
CASSFTVPGANVLTF TGCGCCAGCAGCTTTACAGTTCCTGGGGCCAACGTCCTGACTTTC TRBJ2-6 TRBV5-1 . few
CASSLSAVEAFF TGTGCCAGCAGCTTATCGGCGGTTGAAGCTTTCTTT TRBJ1-1 TRBV7-9 . few
CASSVEAGTGTMNTEAFF TGTGCCAGCAGCGTAGAAGCCGGGACAGGAACCATGAACACTGAAGCTTTCTTT TRBJ1-1 TRBV9 TRBD1 .
CSARGYESPLHF TGCAGTGCTAGGGGATATGAATCACCCCTCCACTTT TRBJ1-6 TRBV20-1 . few
CASSRLDLRNEQFF TGTGCCAGCAGTAGACTAGACCTAAGGAATGAGCAGTTCTTC TRBJ2-1 TRBV27 . .
CASGSRLAGPDNEQFF TGTGCTAGTGGCTCAAGACTAGCGGGGCCTGACAATGAGCAGTTCTTC TRBJ2-1 TRBV12-5 TRBD2 .
CASSRDLPGETQYF TGTGCCAGCAGTCGGGACCTCCCGGGGGAGACCCAGTACTTC TRBJ2-5 TRBV2 . few
CASSGSSYNSPLHF TGTGCCAGCTCAGGGAGCTCCTATAATTCACCCCTCCACTTT TRBJ1-6 TRBV28 . many
CASSVGPTHQETQYF TGTGCCAGCAGCGTAGGTCCTACCCACCAAGAGACCCAGTACTTC TRBJ2-5 TRBV9 . few
CASSSGTDRAYEQYF TGTGCCAGCAGCAGTGGAACGGACAGGGCCTACGAGCAGTACTTC TRBJ2-7 TRBV12-3/TRBV12-4 TRBD1 few
CASSEGLAGWEETQYF TGTGCCAGCAGCGAAGGGCTAGCGGGATGGGAGGAGACCCAGTACTTC TRBJ2-5 TRBV7-2 TRBD2 .
CASTLGTGNTEAFF TGTGCCAGCACCTTGGGGACAGGGAACACTGAAGCTTTCTTT TRBJ1-1 TRBV12-3/TRBV12-4 TRBD1 .